This TCR beta chain was sequenced for a study of shared T cell receptors in the human thymus. Trimming at V came to 5 bases and at J to 5 bases, leaving 11 bases not matched to a gene. The CDR3 contains 16 residues. Per the germline V gene, CDR1 is GTSNPN and CDR2 is SVGIG (reference sequence). Clones were sequenced by immunoSEQ multiplex PCR, and TCRdb holds only the in-frame ones, with some missing. The sample has some 720,000 clones, roughly 88% seen once. These data also formed part of another study, on human thymus T cells. That investigation notes: The source of the thymus tissue was resections taken during corrective heart surgery. Reports from related research described highly overlapping thymic repertoires among unrelated individuals.

The sequencing sample was made of thymocytes. The chain joins TRBV30 to TRBJ2-5; TRBD2 agrees at 13 bases. The origin of this receptor is a boy less than two years old with a congenital heart defect. The CDR3 reads CAWPDSLAGGGETQYF. The CDR3 nucleotides read TGTGCCTGGCCTGACTCACTAGCGGGAGGGGGCGAGACCCAGTACTTC.